This T cell receptor (beta chain) was identified in a study of CD8+ T cells in alopecia areata. About the study: By percentage of affected scalp area, the severity of treated patients was scored. General study points: Elevated clonality characterized lesional scalp relative to normal scalp, particularly in alopecia totalis/universalis. Resident alphabeta T cells of normal skin are also sequenced in scalp samples.

As for this clone: Its antigen is not known.

Investigators isolated RNA and reverse transcribed it into cDNA to act as the sequencing template. The repertoire was sequenced with immunoSEQ multiplex PCR; TCRdb's copy has only in-frame clones and lacks some. The sample consists of over 150,000 clones, roughly three fifths of them appearing once. The treatment was: oral pan-JAK inhibitor, 5-10 mg twice daily. This CDR3 is built from 14 residues. The germline V gene encodes CDR1 SQVTM and CDR2 ANQGSEA. Material: CD4+ T cells sorted from blood, obtained at week 4, from a patient treated with tofacitinib. This TCR came from a human donor with alopecia areata. This sequence joins TRBV29-1 and TRBJ2-5, with no clear D. Near its end, the DNA agrees better with TRBJ2-7, so the J call may be wrong. In DNA form, the CDR3 reads TGCAGCGTTGAATGGAGCTCCCCGGGCTACGAGCAGTACTTC. Residues: CSVEWSSPGYEQYF.